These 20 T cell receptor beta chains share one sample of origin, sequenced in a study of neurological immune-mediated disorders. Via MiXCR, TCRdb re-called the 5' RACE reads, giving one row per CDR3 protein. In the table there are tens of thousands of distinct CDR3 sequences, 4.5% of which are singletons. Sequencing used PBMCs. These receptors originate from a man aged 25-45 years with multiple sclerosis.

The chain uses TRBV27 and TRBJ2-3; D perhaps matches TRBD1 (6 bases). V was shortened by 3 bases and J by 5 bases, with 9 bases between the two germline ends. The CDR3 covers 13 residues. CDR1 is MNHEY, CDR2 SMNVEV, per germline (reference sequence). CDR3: CASSFTGIDTQYF. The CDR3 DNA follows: TGTGCCAGCAGTTTCACAGGGATAGATACGCAGTATTTT.

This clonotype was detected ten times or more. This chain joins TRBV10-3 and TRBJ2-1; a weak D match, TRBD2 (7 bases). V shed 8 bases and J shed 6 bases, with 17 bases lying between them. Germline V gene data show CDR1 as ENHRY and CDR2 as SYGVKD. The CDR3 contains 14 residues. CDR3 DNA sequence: TGTGCCATCGGGGGCGGGGGCGGCGGCAATGAGCAGTTCTTC. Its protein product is CAIGGGGGGNEQFF.

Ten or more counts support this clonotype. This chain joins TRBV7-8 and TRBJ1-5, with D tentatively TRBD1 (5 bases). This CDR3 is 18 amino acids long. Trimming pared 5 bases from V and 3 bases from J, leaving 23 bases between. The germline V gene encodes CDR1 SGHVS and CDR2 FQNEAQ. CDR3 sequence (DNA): TGTGCCAGCAGCGCGACAGTAGTGAGAGCCTCCCCCAATCAGCCCCAGCATTTT. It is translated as CASSATVVRASPNQPQHF.

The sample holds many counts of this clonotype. The CDR3 coding sequence is TGTGCCAGCAGCCACCTTCCTTCCCAACGGAACACTGAAGCTTTCTTT. Translation gives CASSHLPSQRNTEAFF. V and J are TRBV6-5 and TRBJ1-1; D unresolved. Germline CDR1 MNHEY, CDR2 SVGAGI. The CDR3 spans 16 residues. Trimming cost V 6 bases and J 1 base, with 18 bases left between them.

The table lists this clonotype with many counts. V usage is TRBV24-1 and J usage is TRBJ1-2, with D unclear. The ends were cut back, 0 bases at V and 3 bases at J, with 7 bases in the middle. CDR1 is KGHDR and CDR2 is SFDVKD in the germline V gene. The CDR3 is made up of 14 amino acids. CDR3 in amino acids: CATSDLDRDYGYTF. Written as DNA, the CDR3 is TGTGCCACCAGTGATTTGGACCGCGACTATGGCTACACCTTC.

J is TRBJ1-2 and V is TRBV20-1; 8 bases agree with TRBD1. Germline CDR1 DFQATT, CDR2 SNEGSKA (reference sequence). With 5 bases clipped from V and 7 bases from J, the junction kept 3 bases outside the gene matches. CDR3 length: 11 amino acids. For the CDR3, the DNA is TGCAGTGCTGCGGACAGGGCTGGCTACACCTTC. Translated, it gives CSAADRAGYTF.

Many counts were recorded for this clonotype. This chain's CDR3 is CSAISGATYNEQFF. CDR3 coding DNA: TGCAGTGCCATTAGCGGTGCTACCTACAATGAGCAGTTCTTC. The chain has TRBV20-1 and TRBJ2-1; D possibly corresponds to TRBD2 (6 bases). CDR3 length: 14 residues. CDR1 is DFQATT, CDR2 SNEGSKA, per germline (reference sequence). V dropped 6 bases and J dropped 2 bases, with 14 bases sitting between them.

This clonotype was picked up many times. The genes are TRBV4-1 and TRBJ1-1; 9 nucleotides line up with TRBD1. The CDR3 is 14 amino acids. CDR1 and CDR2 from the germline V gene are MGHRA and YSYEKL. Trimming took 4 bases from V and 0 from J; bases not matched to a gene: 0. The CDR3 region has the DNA TGCGCCAGCAGCCGGGACAGGGTGAACACTGAAGCTTTCTTT. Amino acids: CASSRDRVNTEAFF.

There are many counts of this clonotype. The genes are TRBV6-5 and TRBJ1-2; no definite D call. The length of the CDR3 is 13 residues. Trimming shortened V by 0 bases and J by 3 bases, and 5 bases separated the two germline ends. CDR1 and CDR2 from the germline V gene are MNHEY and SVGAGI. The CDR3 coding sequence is TGTGCCAGCAGTTACTCGACGGACTATGGCTACACCTTC. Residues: CASSYSTDYGYTF.

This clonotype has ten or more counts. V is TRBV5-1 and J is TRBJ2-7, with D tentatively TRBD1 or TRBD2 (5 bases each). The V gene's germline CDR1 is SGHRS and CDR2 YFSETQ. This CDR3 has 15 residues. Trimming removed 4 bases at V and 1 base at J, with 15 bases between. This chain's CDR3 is CASSRDGQASYEQYV. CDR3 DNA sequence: TGCGCCAGCAGCAGGGACGGCCAGGCTTCCTACGAGCAGTACGTC.

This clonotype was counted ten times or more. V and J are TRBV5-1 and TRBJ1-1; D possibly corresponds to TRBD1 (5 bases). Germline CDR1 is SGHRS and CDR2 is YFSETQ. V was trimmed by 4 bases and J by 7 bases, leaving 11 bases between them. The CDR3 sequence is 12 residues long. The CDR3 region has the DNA TGCGCCAGCAGCCCCGGGGGGGATGAAGCTTTCTTT. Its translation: CASSPGGDEAFF.

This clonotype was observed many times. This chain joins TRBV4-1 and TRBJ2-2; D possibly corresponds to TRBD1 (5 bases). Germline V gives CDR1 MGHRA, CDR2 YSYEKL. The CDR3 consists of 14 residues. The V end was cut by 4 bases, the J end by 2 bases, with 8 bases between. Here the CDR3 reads CASSRGPNTGELFF. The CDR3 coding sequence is TGCGCCAGCAGCCGGGGCCCCAACACCGGGGAGCTGTTTTTT.

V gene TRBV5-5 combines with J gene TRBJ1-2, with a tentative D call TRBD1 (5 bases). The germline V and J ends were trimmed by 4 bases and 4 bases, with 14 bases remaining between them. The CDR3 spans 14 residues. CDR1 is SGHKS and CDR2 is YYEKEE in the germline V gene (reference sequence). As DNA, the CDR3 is TGTGCCAGCAGCCCCGGGACGGATGTCTATGGCTACACCTTC. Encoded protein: CASSPGTDVYGYTF.

CDR3 bases: TGTGCCAGCAGTCGAACGACAGCGACGTCCTACGAGCAGTACTTC. Translated, it gives CASSRTTATSYEQYF. This chain connects TRBV2 to TRBJ2-7; tentative D call: TRBD1 (5 bases). Deletions cut 5 bases from V and 1 base from J, with 15 bases between. The CDR3 covers 15 residues. CDR1 is SNHLY and CDR2 is FYNNEI in the germline V gene.

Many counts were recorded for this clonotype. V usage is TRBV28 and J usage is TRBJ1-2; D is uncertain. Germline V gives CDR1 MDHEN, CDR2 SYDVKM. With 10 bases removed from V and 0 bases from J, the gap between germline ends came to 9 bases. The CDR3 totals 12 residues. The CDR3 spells CATNTANYGYTF. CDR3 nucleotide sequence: TGTGCCACCAACACAGCTAACTATGGCTACACCTTC.

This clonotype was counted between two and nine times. CDR3: CASSLARDYGYTF. For the CDR3, the DNA is TGTGCCAGCAGCTTGGCGCGGGACTATGGCTACACCTTC. The rearrangement uses TRBV7-2 and TRBJ1-2; D is unclear. The germline V gene encodes CDR1 SGHTA and CDR2 FQGNSA. CDR3 length: 13 amino acids. The V and J ends lost 3 bases and 3 bases respectively, with 8 bases between them.

CDR3: CASSSHPGAGSGNTIYF. The DNA of the CDR3 is TGTGCCAGCAGCTCCCATCCCGGGGCCGGCTCTGGAAACACCATATATTTT. This chain connects TRBV7-6 to TRBJ1-3; maybe TRBD1 (5 bases). V shed 4 bases and J shed 0 bases, with 16 bases lying between them. This CDR3 is built from 17 residues. CDR1 and CDR2 (germline): SGHVS, FNYEAQ.

Here the CDR3 DNA reads TGTGCCAGCCGGGCTGAAGCTTTCTTT. Protein: CASRAEAFF. The genes are TRBV27 and TRBJ1-1, with D hard to call. Trimming stripped 8 bases from V and 6 bases from J, with 4 bases between. This CDR3 comprises 9 residues. Germline V gives CDR1 MNHEY, CDR2 SMNVEV (reference sequence).

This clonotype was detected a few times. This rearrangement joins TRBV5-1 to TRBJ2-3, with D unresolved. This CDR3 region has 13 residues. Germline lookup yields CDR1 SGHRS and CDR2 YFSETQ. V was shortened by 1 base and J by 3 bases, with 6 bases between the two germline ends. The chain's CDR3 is CASSLSGTDTQYF. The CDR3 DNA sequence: TGCGCCAGCAGCTTGTCGGGTACAGATACGCAGTATTTT.

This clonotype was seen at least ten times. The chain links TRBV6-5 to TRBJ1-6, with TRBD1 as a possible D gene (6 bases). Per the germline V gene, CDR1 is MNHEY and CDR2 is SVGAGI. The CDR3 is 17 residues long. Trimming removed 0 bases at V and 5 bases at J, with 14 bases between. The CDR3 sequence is CASSYSSGGFNNSPLHF. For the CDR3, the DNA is TGTGCCAGCAGTTACTCGAGCGGGGGCTTCAATAATTCACCCCTCCACTTT.